The 5 T cell receptor beta chains reported below all come from one sample, sequenced in a study of cytomegalovirus exposure and HLA in healthy donors. Data came from immunoSEQ multiplex PCR; TCRdb stores just in-frame clones and leaves some out. The sample carries 250,000 to 350,000 clones, around 90% recorded once. The sample was PBMCs. These receptors originate from a man in his thirties or forties in good health and CMV-seronegative.

The chain employs TRBV30 and TRBJ1-2; D not resolved. Germline CDR1 and CDR2: GTSNPN and SVGIG (reference sequence). Trimming removed 0 bases at V and 6 bases at J, with 11 bases between. The CDR3 sequence is 13 residues long. The CDR3 protein is CAWSVIEYHGYTF. The DNA of the CDR3 is TGTGCCTGGAGTGTAATTGAGTATCATGGCTACACCTTC.

This chain connects TRBV12-5 to TRBJ1-5; 7 positions match TRBD1. In germline, CDR1 is LGHNT, CDR2 FRNRAP. The CDR3 has 13 residues. J was trimmed by 4 bases and V by 9 bases; bases with no gene match: 6. The CDR3 DNA follows: TGTGCTAGCTCGGGACAGCCTAATCAGCCCCAGCATTTT. This encodes CASSGQPNQPQHF.

The chain uses TRBV10-2 and TRBJ1-1; D possibly corresponds to TRBD1 (5 bases). Germline V CDR1 and CDR2: WSHSY, SAAADI. Trimming pared 2 bases from V and 1 base from J, leaving 11 bases between. This CDR3 contains 15 residues. The CDR3 spells CASSEPQGKNTEAFF. The CDR3 nucleotides are TGCGCCAGCAGTGAGCCCCAGGGTAAGAACACTGAAGCTTTCTTT.

The V call is TRBV6-4, the J call TRBJ1-2; TRBD1 aligns across 8 bases. The junction had 15 bases not matched to a gene; V was cut back by 0 bases and J by 0 bases. CDR1 and CDR2 from the germline V gene are MRHNA and SNTAGT. The CDR3 loop spans 20 amino acids. The CDR3 sequence is CASSDSNRDRYTAPNYGYTF. Written as DNA, the CDR3 is TGTGCCAGCAGTGACTCGAATAGGGACAGGTATACTGCCCCTAACTATGGCTACACCTTC.

The chain joins TRBV6-1 to TRBJ1-2; TRBD1 is a possible D gene (6 bases). The germline gives CDR1 MNHNS, CDR2 SASEGT. V was pared by 10 bases and J by 1 base, with 16 bases between. This CDR3 contains 14 residues. The CDR3 region is CAIDDRSSNYGYTF. The DNA for the CDR3 is TGTGCCATCGATGACAGGTCTAGTAACTATGGCTACACCTTC.